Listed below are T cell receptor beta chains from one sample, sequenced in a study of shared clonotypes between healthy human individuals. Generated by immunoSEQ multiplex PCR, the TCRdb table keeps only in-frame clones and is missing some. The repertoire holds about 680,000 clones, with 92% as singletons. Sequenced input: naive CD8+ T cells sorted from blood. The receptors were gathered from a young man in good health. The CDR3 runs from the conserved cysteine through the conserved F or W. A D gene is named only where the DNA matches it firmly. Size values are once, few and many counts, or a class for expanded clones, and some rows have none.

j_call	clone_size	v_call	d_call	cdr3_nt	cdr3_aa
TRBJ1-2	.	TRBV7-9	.	TGTGCCAGCAGCTCGCGGAGATATGGCTACACCTTC	CASSSRRYGYTF
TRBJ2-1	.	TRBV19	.	TGTGCCAGTAGTATCGTGGGGCTCTCCTACAATGAGCAGTTCTTC	CASSIVGLSYNEQFF
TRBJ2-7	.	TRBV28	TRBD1	TGTGCCAGCAGTTTATTCGGGACAGCATACGAGCAGTACTTC	CASSLFGTAYEQYF
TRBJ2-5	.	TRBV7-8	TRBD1	TGTGCCAGCAGCGTGGGACAGGGACGAGAGACCCAGTACTTC	CASSVGQGRETQYF
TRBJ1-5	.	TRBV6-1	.	TGTGCCACGCGTGAATATTATAGCAATCAGCCCCAGCATTTT	CATREYYSNQPQHF
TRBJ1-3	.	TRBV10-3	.	TGTGCCATCAGTGTGACAGATACCAGAAACACCATATATTTT	CAISVTDTRNTIYF
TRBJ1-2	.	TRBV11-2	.	TGCGCCAGCAGCTTAGGAGCCAGGGCAGGGGAGTATGGCTACACCTTC	CASSLGARAGEYGYTF
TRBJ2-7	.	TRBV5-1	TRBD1	TGCGCCAGCAGCGCATCCGGGACAGCCTACGAGCAGTACTTC	CASSASGTAYEQYF
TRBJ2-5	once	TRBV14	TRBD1	TGTGCCAGCAACCAGGGGGCAGGGAGAGAGACCCAGTACTTC	CASNQGAGRETQYF
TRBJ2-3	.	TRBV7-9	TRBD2	TGTGCCAGCAGCTTACCCCTAGCGGGAGGGATCGCTAGCACAGATACGCAGTATTTT	CASSLPLAGGIASTDTQYF
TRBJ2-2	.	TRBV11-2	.	TGTGCCAGCAGCTTCCAGGGGAACACCGGGGAGCTGTTTTTT	CASSFQGNTGELFF
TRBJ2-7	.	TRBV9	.	TGTGCCAGCAGCGCCGGGAGCGTATCCTACGAGCAGTACTTC	CASSAGSVSYEQYF
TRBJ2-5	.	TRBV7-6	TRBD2	TGTGCCAGCAGCTTAGGGCTAGCGGAGGGCCCGGAGACCCAGTACTTC	CASSLGLAEGPETQYF
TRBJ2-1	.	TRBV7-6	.	TGTGCCAGCAGCTTAGATCCTAGCGAGTACAATGAGCAGTTCTTC	CASSLDPSEYNEQFF
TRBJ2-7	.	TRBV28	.	TGTGCCAGCAGTTTGCCCGGGGTCCGCTCCTACGAGCAGTACTTC	CASSLPGVRSYEQYF
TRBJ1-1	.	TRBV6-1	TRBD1	TGTGCCAGCAGTGAATCAGGGGGCGACACTGAAGCTTTCTTT	CASSESGGDTEAFF
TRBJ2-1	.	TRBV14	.	TGTGCCAGCAGCCAAGTATGGGGCGATGAGCAGTTCTTC	CASSQVWGDEQFF
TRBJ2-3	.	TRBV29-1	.	TGCAGCGTTGATGACTCGGCTACGATGGGCACAGATACGCAGTATTTT	CSVDDSATMGTDTQYF
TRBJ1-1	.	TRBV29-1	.	TGCAGCGTTTTAGCGAACACTGAAGCTTTCTTT	CSVLANTEAFF
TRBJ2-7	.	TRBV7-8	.	TGTGCCAGCAGTTCGAAAGTCTCCTACGAGCAGTACTTC	CASSSKVSYEQYF
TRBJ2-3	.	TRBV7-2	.	TGTGCCAGCAGCTCAAAGGGCACAGATACGCAGTATTTT	CASSSKGTDTQYF
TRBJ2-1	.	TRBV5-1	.	TGCGCCAGCGGGGTCACACAGGGAAGGGATTTCTACAATGAGCAGTTCTTC	CASGVTQGRDFYNEQFF
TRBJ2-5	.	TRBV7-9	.	TGTGCCAGCAGCTCGCAACAGCCTCAAGAGACCCAGTACTTC	CASSSQQPQETQYF
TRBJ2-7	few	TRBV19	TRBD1	TGTGCCAGTAGTACCGGACAGGGGAGTGGGCAGTACTTC	CASSTGQGSGQYF
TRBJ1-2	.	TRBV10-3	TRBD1	TGTGCCATCAGTGACCCGGGACAGCCCGCTTCGAACTATGGCTACACCTTC	CAISDPGQPASNYGYTF
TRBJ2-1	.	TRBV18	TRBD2	TGTGCCAGCTCACCCTCGACTAGCGGGAGTTACAATGAGCAGTTCTTC	CASSPSTSGSYNEQFF
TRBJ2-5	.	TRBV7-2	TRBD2	TGTGCCAGCAGCCGACTAGCGGGAGGGCAAGCGGAGTACTTC	CASSRLAGGQAEYF
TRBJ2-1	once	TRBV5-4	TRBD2	TGTGCCAGCAGCTTGTTAGCGGGAGAGGGGGATGAGCAGTTCTTC	CASSLLAGEGDEQFF
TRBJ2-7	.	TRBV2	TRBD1	TGTGCCAGCAGTGAAGGTCGACAGGGCCTTTACTACGAGCAGTACTTC	CASSEGRQGLYYEQYF
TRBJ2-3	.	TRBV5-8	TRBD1	TGTGCCAGCAGCTTCTTCAGGGGGTCAGATACGCAGTATTTT	CASSFFRGSDTQYF
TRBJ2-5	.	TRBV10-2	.	TGCGCCAGCAGTGCAGGGTACGAGACCCAGTACTTC	CASSAGYETQYF
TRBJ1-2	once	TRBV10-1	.	TGCGCCAGCAGTGAGTCAGGAGACTATGGCTACACCTTC	CASSESGDYGYTF